What follows are 26 T cell receptor beta chains derived from one specimen sequenced in a study of blood T cell repertoires in COVID-19. The method was immunoSEQ multiplex PCR; TCRdb's version includes in-frame clones alone and lacks a portion of them. The repertoire includes about 350,000 clones, about 92% of them detected once, and 3% to 4.5% sits in the top ten. Sequencing was performed on peripheral blood. These receptors all come from a woman in her sixties with COVID-19, enrolled during active disease.

CDR3 loop: CASTTLGVDTQYF. CDR3 DNA sequence: TGTGCCAGCACAACTCTCGGGGTAGATACGCAGTATTTT. V is TRBV6-5 and J is TRBJ2-3, with D possibly being TRBD2 (5 bases). The CDR3 consists of 13 residues. Germline CDR1 is MNHEY and CDR2 is SVGAGI. Trimming stripped 7 bases from V and 5 bases from J, with 13 bases between.

The chain carries TRBV18 and TRBJ1-5; 7 bases line up with TRBD1. V shed 3 bases and J 2 bases; nucleotides not matched to a gene: 4. The length of the CDR3 is 15 residues. Looked up from germline, CDR1 is KGHSH and CDR2 is LQKENI. The CDR3: CASSPRQGGNQPQHF. CDR3 DNA: TGTGCCAGCTCACCCCGACAGGGCGGCAATCAGCCCCAGCATTTT.

The CDR3 sequence: CSVASPGHVNEQFF. The CDR3 DNA is TGCAGCGTCGCATCTCCGGGACACGTTAATGAGCAGTTCTTC. The chain uses TRBV29-1 and TRBJ2-1; the D gene is possibly TRBD1 (6 bases). V lost 6 bases, J lost 7 bases, and 19 bases lay in between. The germline V gene has CDR1 SQVTM and CDR2 ANQGSEA. The CDR3 sequence is 14 residues long.

This chain connects TRBV7-6 to TRBJ1-4; D gene uncertain. The CDR3 has 14 residues. The V gene lost 5 bases and the J gene lost 2 bases, with 9 bases spanning the gap. Germline V lookup: CDR1 SGHVS, CDR2 FNYEAQ. The CDR3 sequence is CASSLQNTNEKLFF. The CDR3 DNA follows: TGTGCCAGCAGCCTACAGAATACTAATGAAAAACTGTTTTTT.

DNA for the CDR3: TGCGCCAGCAGTGAAGCCGGGGGGGCCGACGATACGCAGTATTTT. Translated: CASSEAGGADDTQYF. V and J are TRBV10-1 and TRBJ2-3, with TRBD2 identical over 8 bases. Losses at the gene ends were 3 bases for V and 6 bases for J; bases not matched to a gene: 8. CDR3 length: 15 residues. From germline, CDR1 is WNHNN and CDR2 SYGVQD (reference sequence).

This clone has a single count. The rearrangement links TRBV18 to TRBJ2-5; the match to TRBD2 covers 13 bases. The CDR3 totals 18 residues. Germline V gene data show CDR1 as KGHSH and CDR2 as LQKENI. V lost 2 bases, J lost 2 bases, and 8 bases stayed unmatched. The CDR3 sequence is CASSPTGLAGALQETQYF. The CDR3 region has the DNA TGTGCCAGCTCACCAACCGGACTAGCGGGGGCCCTTCAAGAGACCCAGTACTTC.

The chain combines TRBV28 with TRBJ1-3; 8 bases map to TRBD1. The CDR3 sequence is 15 residues long. Germline CDR1 is MDHEN and CDR2 is SYDVKM. Trimming took 6 bases from V and 3 from J; bases not matched to a gene: 7. CDR3 bases: TGTGCCAGCAGATCGGACAGGGTAGTTGGAAACACCATATATTTT. It is translated as CASRSDRVVGNTIYF. Filled out from reference TRBV28 and TRBJ1-3, the complete variable domain reads DVKVTQSSRYLVKRTGEKVFLECVQDMDHENMFWYRQDPGLGLRLIYFSYDVKMKEKGDIPEGYSVSREKKERFSLILESASTNQTSMYLCASRSDRVVGNTIYFGEGSWLTVV.

J is TRBJ1-2 and V is TRBV9, with 8 bases fitting TRBD1. The CDR3 runs to 14 residues. Germline V gene sequence: CDR1 SGDLS, CDR2 YYNGEE. The V gene end was trimmed by 3 bases and the J gene end by 3 bases; junction bases not matched to a gene: 4. The CDR3 loop is CASSGTGLHYGYTF. DNA of the CDR3: TGTGCCAGCAGCGGGACAGGGCTTCACTATGGCTACACCTTC.

The chain employs TRBV5-1 and TRBJ2-3; TRBD1 agrees at 7 bases. This CDR3 comprises 14 residues. Germline V gene lookup returns CDR1 SGHRS and CDR2 YFSETQ. Losses at the gene ends were 0 bases for V and 5 bases for J; bases not matched to a gene: 3. This CDR3 reads CASSLAGQKDTQYF. CDR3 sequence (DNA): TGCGCCAGCAGCTTGGCGGGACAGAAAGATACGCAGTATTTT.

This CDR3 reads CASSPRVNTEAFF. The CDR3 nucleotides read TGTGCCAGCAGCCCCAGGGTGAACACTGAAGCTTTCTTT. V and J are TRBV12-3 or TRBV12-4 and TRBJ1-1; maybe TRBD1 (5 bases). V was pared by 6 bases and J by 0 bases, with 8 bases between. The CDR3 loop spans 13 amino acids.

V is TRBV9 and J is TRBJ2-1; TRBD2 matches at 7 bases. CDR1 and CDR2 from the germline V gene are SGDLS and YYNGEE. With V trimmed by 6 bases and J by 5 bases, 5 bases remained unmatched. The CDR3 runs to 13 residues. The CDR3 coding sequence is TGTGCCAGCAAGCGGGGCGAAAACAATGAGCAGTTCTTC. Translation: CASKRGENNEQFF. Combining the CDR3 with reference TRBV9 and TRBJ2-1 gives the whole variable domain DSGVTQTPKHLITATGQRVTLRCSPRSGDLSVYWYQQSLDQGLQFLIQYYNGEERAKGNILERFSAQQFPDLHSELNLSSLELGDSALYFCASKRGENNEQFFGPGTRLTVL.

This clone appeared once. The V gene is TRBV3-1 (or the pseudogene TRBV3-2), the J gene TRBJ2-7; TRBD1 agrees at 9 bases. CDR1 is LGHDT and CDR2 is YNNKEL in the germline V gene (reference sequence). The junction had 15 bases not matched to a gene; V was cut back by 4 bases and J by 5 bases. CDR3 length equals 17 residues. CDR3 amino acids: CASSPSTPGTGRHEQYF. CDR3 coding DNA: TGTGCCAGCAGCCCGTCGACCCCCGGGACAGGGCGGCACGAGCAGTACTTC.

This clone was seen only once. The chain links TRBV10-1 to TRBJ2-3; 8 positions match TRBD2. Unmatched junction bases numbered 7, after V lost 5 bases and J lost 0 bases. Germline V gene lookup returns CDR1 WNHNN and CDR2 SYGVQD (reference sequence). The CDR3 length is 16 residues. The CDR3 loop is CASSKSAGASTDTQYF. The CDR3 DNA follows: TGCGCCAGCAGTAAATCAGCGGGGGCTAGCACAGATACGCAGTATTTT.

The chain couples TRBV28 to TRBJ1-2; a weak D match, TRBD1 (5 bases). CDR3 length equals 17 residues. The V gene's germline CDR1 is MDHEN and CDR2 SYDVKM. The V end was cut by 6 bases, the J end by 4 bases, with 24 bases between. The CDR3 DNA is TGTGCCAGCAGAGAAAGGGGCAGCAGACGTTTTAGCTATGGCTACACCTTC. Its protein product is CASRERGSRRFSYGYTF.

This sequence joins TRBV6-5 and TRBJ1-4; D may be TRBD1 (6 bases). The V and J ends lost 5 bases and 2 bases respectively, with 12 bases between them. CDR1 and CDR2 from the germline V gene are MNHEY and SVGAGI. The CDR3 spans 15 residues. The CDR3 spells CASSPRGSTNEKLFF. CDR3 DNA: TGTGCCAGCAGTCCCAGGGGATCCACTAATGAAAAACTGTTTTTT.

The J gene is TRBJ2-3, the V gene TRBV27, with TRBD2 as a possible D gene (5 bases). Germline loops: CDR1 MNHEY, CDR2 SMNVEV (reference sequence). The CDR3 sequence is 14 residues long. Trimming removed 0 bases from V and 8 bases from J, with 12 bases in between. CDR3 sequence reads: CASSLSAGISTQYF. The CDR3 DNA is TGTGCCAGCAGTTTATCGGCCGGGATCAGTACGCAGTATTTT.

V gene TRBV29-1 combines with J gene TRBJ1-5; TRBD1 might be the D (5 bases). The germline V gene has CDR1 SQVTM and CDR2 ANQGSEA. The CDR3 is 13 residues long. V gave up 5 bases and J gave up 3 bases, with 11 bases separating them. The CDR3 DNA reads as TGCAGCGTTTCCGACAGCCTCAATCAGCCCCAGCATTTT. It specifies CSVSDSLNQPQHF.

V is TRBV25-1 and J is TRBJ1-1, with D possibly TRBD1 on 6 matching bases. Germline V gene data show CDR1 as MGHDK and CDR2 as SYGVNS. This CDR3 is built from 15 residues. Trimming took off 4 bases at V and 1 base at J, with 13 bases between the two ends. CDR3 sequence (DNA): TGTGCCAGCAGTGCCAAAACAGGGCCGAACACTGAAGCTTTCTTT. Translating it yields CASSAKTGPNTEAFF. The complete variable domain, with remaining parts taken from reference TRBV25-1 and TRBJ1-1, reads EADIYQTPRYLVIGTGKKITLECSQTMGHDKMYWYQQDPGMELHLIHYSYGVNSTEKGDLSSESTVSRIRTEHFPLTLESARPSHTSQYLCASSAKTGPNTEAFFGQGTRLTVV.

The rearrangement joins TRBV24-1 to TRBJ2-1, with TRBD2 matching 9 bases. The V and J ends lost 4 bases and 8 bases, in that order; junction bases with no gene match: 11. The CDR3 has 16 amino acids. In germline, CDR1 is KGHDR, CDR2 SFDVKD. The CDR3 loop is CATSEGSAGGSYEQFF. The CDR3 nucleotides read TGTGCCACCAGTGAAGGTTCAGCGGGGGGCTCATATGAGCAGTTCTTC.

The chain carries TRBV15 and TRBJ1-4; no definite D call. The ends were cut back, 3 bases at V and 5 bases at J, with 16 bases in the middle. Germline loops: CDR1 LNHNV, CDR2 YYDKDF (reference sequence). The CDR3 consists of 16 residues. CDR3 sequence (DNA): TGTGCCACCAGCAGTCCTCGACGAGGATTGAATGAAAAACTGTTTTTT. It encodes CATSSPRRGLNEKLFF.

The V gene is TRBV28, the J gene TRBJ2-4, with a weak D call TRBD2 (5 bases). The CDR3 spans 14 residues. Germline V gives CDR1 MDHEN, CDR2 SYDVKM. The germline V and J ends were trimmed by 3 bases and 1 base, with 7 bases remaining between them. The CDR3 region has the DNA TGTGCCAGCAGTTTGGGCGGGGCCAAAAACATTCAGTACTTC. It codes for CASSLGGAKNIQYF.

This rearrangement joins TRBV2 to TRBJ2-1, with 7 bases fitting TRBD1. With 5 bases clipped from V and 1 base from J, the junction kept 5 bases outside the gene matches. The germline gives CDR1 SNHLY, CDR2 FYNNEI. This CDR3 is 15 amino acids long. CDR3 in DNA: TGTGCCAGCAGTCCTCGACAGGGATCCTACAATGAGCAGTTCTTC. It codes for CASSPRQGSYNEQFF.

The J gene is TRBJ1-3, the V gene TRBV6-5; 10 nucleotides match TRBD1. The V gene end was trimmed by 6 bases and the J gene end by 0 bases; junction bases not matched to a gene: 2. This CDR3 is 15 amino acids long. Germline V CDR1 and CDR2: MNHEY, SVGAGI. CDR3 protein: CASRTGGLSGNTIYF. For the CDR3, the DNA is TGTGCCAGCAGGACAGGGGGCCTCTCTGGAAACACCATATATTTT.

The chain joins TRBV7-3 to TRBJ1-5; no clear D. CDR3 length: 13 amino acids. V lost 1 base to trimming and J lost 5 bases, with 6 bases between them. The germline V gene has CDR1 SGHTA and CDR2 FQGTGA. The CDR3 coding sequence is TGTGCCAGCAGCTTAAATCCCGATCAGCCCCAGCATTTT. Protein product: CASSLNPDQPQHF.

CDR3 sequence reads: CASSESGRTEAFF. CDR3 in DNA: TGTGCCAGCAGTGAATCGGGTAGGACTGAAGCTTTCTTT. The chain recombines TRBV6-1 with TRBJ1-1; D remains ambiguous. The V end was cut by 2 bases, the J end by 5 bases, with 9 bases between. This CDR3 is 13 amino acids long. CDR1 and CDR2 from the germline V gene are MNHNS and SASEGT.

The chain joins TRBV30 to TRBJ2-7; the D gene is possibly TRBD1 (5 bases). Trimming cost V 0 bases and J 6 bases, with 12 bases left between them. In germline, CDR1 is GTSNPN, CDR2 SVGIG (reference sequence). This CDR3 has 13 amino acids. The CDR3 loop reads CAWSVQQGIEQYF. DNA for the CDR3: TGTGCCTGGAGTGTACAGCAGGGAATCGAGCAGTACTTC.